This TCR beta chain was recovered during a study of cytomegalovirus exposure and HLA in healthy donors. The study ran its PCR with 60 Vbeta and 13 Jbeta primers. Assay used: immunoSEQ multiplex PCR; TCRdb lists only in-frame clones, some missing. This sample has some 170,000 clones, with approximately 80% found just once. To note about this clone: Antigen unknown.

Germline V CDR1 and CDR2: SGHTA, FQGTGA. Losses at the gene ends were 5 bases for V and 3 bases for J; bases not matched to a gene: 13. The length of the CDR3 is 17 residues. Findings of the study overall: Apart from CMV serostatus, no immune exposure information was available. The number of N-insertions in an Asian-associated ancestry cluster was reportedly below the roughly 620-donor mean in a later analysis. Usually a TCR sequence was rare, but some public TCRs were found in many donors. From TCR beta sequences, most subjects' HLA-A and HLA-B alleles were reportedly predicted accurately.

The rearrangement joins TRBV7-3 to TRBJ1-1; TRBD1 matches 9 bases. Sequencing was carried out using PBMCs. This receptor was obtained from a woman aged 25 to 45 in good health and CMV-seronegative. The CDR3, as DNA: TGTGCCAGCAGCCCCACAGGGGGCGGAATACGGGACACTGAAGCTTTCTTT. It specifies CASSPTGGGIRDTEAFF. Full variable domain (rest looked up from reference TRBV7-3 and TRBJ1-1): GAGVSQTPSNKVTEKGKYVELRCDPISGHTALYWYRQSLGQGPEFLIYFQGTGAADDSGLPNDRFFAVRPEGSVSTLKIQRTERGDSAVYLCASSPTGGGIRDTEAFFGQGTRLTVV.